One TCR beta chain is described in this entry. This sample is part of a study of cytomegalovirus exposure and HLA in healthy donors. With V trimmed by 4 bases and J by 6 bases, 10 bases remained unmatched. Per the germline V gene, CDR1 is SEHNR and CDR2 is FQNEAQ (reference sequence). This CDR3 spans 16 amino acids. Vbeta (60) and Jbeta (13) primers were used in the PCR. Only in-frame clones appear in the TCRdb table, and some are missing; sequencing was by immunoSEQ multiplex PCR. This table holds some 150,000 clones. The chain has TRBV7-9 and TRBJ2-1, with 9 bases that match TRBD1. This receptor was obtained from a woman aged 18-35 years in good health and CMV-seronegative. Sequenced: PBMCs. CDR3 DNA: TGTGCCAGCAGCTCGCCCCGGGGACAGGGAGGCAATGAGCAGTTCTTC. It specifies CASSSPRGQGGNEQFF.